The present T cell receptor beta chain was sequenced within a study of early T cells in non-severe SARS-CoV-2 infection. Background on the study: Sequencing of unsorted whole blood was done on bulk RNA, leaving chains unpaired.

Germline assignment: CDR1 SGHTA and CDR2 FQGTGA. Trimming removed 4 bases from V and 5 bases from J; junction bases left unmatched: 2. CDR3 length: 14 amino acids. Points from the study as a whole: The matching step, a VDJdb search, favored anti-spike CD8 responses and missed private and CD4 specificities.

This clonotype has at least ten counts. The antigen remains unidentified. Individual cDNA molecules received unique molecular identifiers during library preparation. Using its own MiXCR run on the 5' RACE reads, TCRdb lists one record per CDR3 protein. The sample has about 59,000 distinct CDR3 sequences; roughly an eighth are singletons. This specimen consisted of whole blood, obtained at baseline. The V and J genes are TRBV7-3 and TRBJ2-3; TRBD2 matches 11 bases. The TCR was taken from an adult who was a healthcare worker with PCR-confirmed SARS-CoV-2 infection or an uninfected control (not recorded which). CDR3 DNA sequence: TGTGCCAGCAGCTCCGGACTAGCGGGAGATACGCAGTATTTT. Translated: CASSSGLAGDTQYF.